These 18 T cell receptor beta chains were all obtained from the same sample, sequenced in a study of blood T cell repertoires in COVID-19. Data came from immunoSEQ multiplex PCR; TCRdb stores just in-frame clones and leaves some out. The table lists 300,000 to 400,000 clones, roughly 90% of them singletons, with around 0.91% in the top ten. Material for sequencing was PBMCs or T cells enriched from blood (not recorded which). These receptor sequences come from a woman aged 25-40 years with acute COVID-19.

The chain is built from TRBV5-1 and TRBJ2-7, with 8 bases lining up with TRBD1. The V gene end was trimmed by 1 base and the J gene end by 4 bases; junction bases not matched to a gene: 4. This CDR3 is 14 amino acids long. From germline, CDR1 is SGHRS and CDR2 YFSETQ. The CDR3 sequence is CASSLWTGNYEQYF. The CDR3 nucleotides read TGCGCCAGCAGCTTGTGGACAGGGAATTACGAGCAGTACTTC.

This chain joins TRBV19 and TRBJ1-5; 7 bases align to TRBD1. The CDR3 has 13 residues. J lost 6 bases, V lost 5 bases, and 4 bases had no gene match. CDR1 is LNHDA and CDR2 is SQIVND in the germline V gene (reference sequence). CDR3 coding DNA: TGTGCCAGTAGTTCAGGGGGGAGTCAGCCCCAGCATTTT. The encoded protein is CASSSGGSQPQHF.

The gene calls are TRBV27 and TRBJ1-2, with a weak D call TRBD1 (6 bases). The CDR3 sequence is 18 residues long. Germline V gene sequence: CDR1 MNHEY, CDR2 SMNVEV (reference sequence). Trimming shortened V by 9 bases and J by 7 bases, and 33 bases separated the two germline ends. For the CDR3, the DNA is TGTGCCAGTTACCACTTGGGAACAGGGACGGTTGGGAAGACTGGCTACACCTTC. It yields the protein CASYHLGTGTVGKTGYTF.

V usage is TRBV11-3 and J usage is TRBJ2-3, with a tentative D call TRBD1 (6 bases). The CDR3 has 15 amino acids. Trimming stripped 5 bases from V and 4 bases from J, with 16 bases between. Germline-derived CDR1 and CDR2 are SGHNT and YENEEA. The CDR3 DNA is TGTGCCAGCAGCGAAGGTGCCAAGGGGGCAGATACGCAGTATTTT. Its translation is CASSEGAKGADTQYF.

CDR3 sequence: CASSENDGGNQPQHF. The CDR3 coding sequence is TGTGCCAGCAGTGAGAACGACGGAGGCAATCAGCCCCAGCATTTT. The rearrangement links TRBV6-1 to TRBJ1-5, with unresolved D. Trimming took off 3 bases at V and 2 bases at J, with 11 bases between the two ends. This CDR3 spans 15 amino acids. CDR1 MNHNS and CDR2 SASEGT come from the germline V gene.

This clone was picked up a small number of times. The CDR3 loop is CASSLSSPPQGGEKLFF. The CDR3 DNA sequence: TGTGCCAGCAGTTTAAGCTCTCCCCCACAGGGTGGGGAAAAACTGTTTTTT. The chain couples TRBV28 to TRBJ1-4, with D possibly being TRBD1 (6 bases). CDR1 is MDHEN and CDR2 is SYDVKM in the germline V gene. Trimming pared 2 bases from V and 8 bases from J, leaving 21 bases between. The CDR3 runs to 17 residues.

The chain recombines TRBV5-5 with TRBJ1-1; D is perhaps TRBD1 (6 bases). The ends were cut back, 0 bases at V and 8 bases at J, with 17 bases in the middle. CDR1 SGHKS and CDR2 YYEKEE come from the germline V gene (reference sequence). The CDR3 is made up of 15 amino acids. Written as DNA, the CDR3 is TGTGCCAGCAGCTTGGCTGGGCCAGGGGCACTCGAAGCTTTCTTT. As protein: CASSLAGPGALEAFF. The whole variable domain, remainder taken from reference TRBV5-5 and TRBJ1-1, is DAGVTQSPTHLIKTRGQQVTLRCSPISGHKSVSWYQQVLGQGPQFIFQYYEKEERGRGNFPDRFSARQFPNYSSELNVNALLLGDSALYLCASSLAGPGALEAFFGQGTRLTVV.

The CDR3 loop reads CASSLSAERTDTQYF. CDR3 nucleotide sequence: TGTGCCAGCAGCCTTAGCGCCGAACGGACAGATACGCAGTATTTT. This chain links TRBV7-2 with TRBJ2-3; tentative D call: TRBD2 (5 bases). Between the trimmed V and J ends, which lost 5 bases and 3 bases, there was a span of 15 bases. Looked up from germline, CDR1 is SGHTA and CDR2 is FQGNSA. The CDR3 has 15 residues. Full variable domain (remainder filled in from reference TRBV7-2 and TRBJ2-3): GAGVSQSPSNKVTEKGKDVELRCDPISGHTALYWYRQSLGQGLEFLIYFQGNSAPDKSGLPSDRFSAERTGGSVSTLTIQRTQQEDSAVYLCASSLSAERTDTQYFGPGTRLTVL.

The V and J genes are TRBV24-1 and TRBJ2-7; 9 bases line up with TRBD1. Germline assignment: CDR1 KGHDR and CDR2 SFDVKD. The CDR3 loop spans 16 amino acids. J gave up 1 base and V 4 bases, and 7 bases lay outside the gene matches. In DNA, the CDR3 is TGTGCCACCAGTGACCCGGGACAGGGCGAATCCTACGAGCAGTACTTC. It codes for CATSDPGQGESYEQYF.

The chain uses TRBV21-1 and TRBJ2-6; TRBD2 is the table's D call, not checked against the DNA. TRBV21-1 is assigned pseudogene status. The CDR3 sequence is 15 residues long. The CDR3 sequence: CASSKEESGANVLTF. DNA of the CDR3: TGTGCCAGCAGCAAAGAGGAGTCTGGGGCCAACGTCCTGACTTTC.

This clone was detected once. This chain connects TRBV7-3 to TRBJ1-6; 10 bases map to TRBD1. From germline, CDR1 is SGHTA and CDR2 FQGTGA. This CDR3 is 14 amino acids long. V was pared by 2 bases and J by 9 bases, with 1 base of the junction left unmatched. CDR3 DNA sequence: TGTGCCAGCAGCTTAGGACAGGGGGGTTCACCCCTCCACTTT. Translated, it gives CASSLGQGGSPLHF.

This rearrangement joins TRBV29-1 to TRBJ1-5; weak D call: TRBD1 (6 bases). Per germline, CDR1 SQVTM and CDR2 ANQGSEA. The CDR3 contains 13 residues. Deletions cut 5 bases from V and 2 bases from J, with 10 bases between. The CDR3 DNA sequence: TGCAGCGTTAGTGCAGGGGGCAATCAGCCCCAGCATTTT. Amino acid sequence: CSVSAGGNQPQHF.

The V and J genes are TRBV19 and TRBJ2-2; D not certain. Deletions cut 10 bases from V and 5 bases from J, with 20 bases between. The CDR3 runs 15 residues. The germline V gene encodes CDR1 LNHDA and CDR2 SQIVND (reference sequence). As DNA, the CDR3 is TGTGCCACCACAACCATAGGAGTCCCGACCGGGGAGCTGTTTTTT. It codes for CATTTIGVPTGELFF.

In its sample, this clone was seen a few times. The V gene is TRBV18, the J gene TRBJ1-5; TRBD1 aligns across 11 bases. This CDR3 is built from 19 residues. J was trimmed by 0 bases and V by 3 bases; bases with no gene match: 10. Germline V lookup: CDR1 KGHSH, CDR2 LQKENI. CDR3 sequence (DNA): TGTGCCAGCTCACCCACGGGGGGGACAGGGGGAAATAGCAATCAGCCCCAGCATTTT. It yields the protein CASSPTGGTGGNSNQPQHF.

CDR3 loop: CASSILGGWQPQHF. CDR3 DNA sequence: TGTGCCAGTAGTATACTAGGGGGTTGGCAGCCCCAGCATTTT. The chain joins TRBV19 to TRBJ1-5; D is perhaps TRBD1 (6 bases). V lost 2 bases and J lost 7, with 12 bases in between. Germline CDR1 reads LNHDA; CDR2 reads SQIVND (reference sequence). The CDR3 extends over 14 amino acids.

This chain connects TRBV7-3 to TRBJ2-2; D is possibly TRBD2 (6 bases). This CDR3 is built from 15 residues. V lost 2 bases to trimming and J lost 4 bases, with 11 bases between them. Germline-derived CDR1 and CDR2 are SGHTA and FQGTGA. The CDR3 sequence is CASSLAEGPTGELFF. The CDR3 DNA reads TGTGCCAGCAGCTTAGCGGAGGGTCCCACCGGGGAGCTGTTTTTT.

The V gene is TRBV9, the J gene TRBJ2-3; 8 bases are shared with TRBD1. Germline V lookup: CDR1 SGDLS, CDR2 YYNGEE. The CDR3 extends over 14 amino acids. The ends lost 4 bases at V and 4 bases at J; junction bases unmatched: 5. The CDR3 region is CASSPGQGADTQYF. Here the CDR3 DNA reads TGTGCCAGCAGCCCCGGACAGGGCGCAGATACGCAGTATTTT.

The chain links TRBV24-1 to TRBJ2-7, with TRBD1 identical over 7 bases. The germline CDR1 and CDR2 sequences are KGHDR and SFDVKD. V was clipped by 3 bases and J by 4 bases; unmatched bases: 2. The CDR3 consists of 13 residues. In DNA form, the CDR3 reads TGTGCCACCAGTGATACAGGGGCATACGAGCAGTACTTC. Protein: CATSDTGAYEQYF.